A single sample gave rise to the 28 T cell receptor beta chains below, sequenced in a study of cytomegalovirus exposure and HLA in healthy donors (TCRdb year 2017). The method behind the library was the immunoSEQ multiplex PCR assay. The multiplex PCR relied on a mix of 60 forward primers for TCR Vbeta segments and 13 reverse primers for TCR Jbeta segments. In its TCRdb copy, this immuneACCESS table keeps in-frame sequences only and misses some clones. Where compared with another copy, unresolved V genes explain less than half of these, and the others have no known cause. For this sample there are around 150,000 clones; about 72% appear just once. The ten largest clones represent 2% to 2.5% of the sample. The source material was PBMCs. These receptors came from a man aged 40-50 years in good health and CMV-seronegative.

This clone was seen once. The rearrangement joins TRBV4-2 to TRBJ2-1, with unresolved D. The CDR3 extends over 13 amino acids. Trimming removed 3 bases from V and 4 bases from J, with 7 bases in between. Germline V lookup: CDR1 LGHNA, CDR2 YNFKEQ. CDR3 sequence reads: CASSQNGYNEQFF. CDR3 coding DNA: TGTGCCAGCAGCCAGAACGGTTACAATGAGCAGTTCTTC.

The chain is built from TRBV29-1 and TRBJ2-7; TRBD1 is a possible D gene (6 bases). Trimming removed 5 bases at V and 3 bases at J, with 14 bases between. Germline-derived CDR1 and CDR2 are SQVTM and ANQGSEA. The CDR3 consists of 13 residues. CDR3 region: CSVSDLDSYEQYF. The CDR3 DNA sequence: TGCAGCGTTTCGGATCTGGACAGCTACGAGCAGTACTTC.

J is TRBJ1-2 and V is TRBV27; tentative D call: TRBD1 (6 bases). From germline, CDR1 is MNHEY and CDR2 SMNVEV (reference sequence). The V gene lost 6 bases and the J gene lost 0 bases, with 8 bases spanning the gap. This CDR3 contains 13 residues. CDR3 nucleotides: TGTGCCAGCAGGGACAGCGCTAACTATGGCTACACCTTC. Protein sequence: CASRDSANYGYTF.

The chain links TRBV25-1 to TRBJ2-1; 7 nucleotides match TRBD2. V lost 1 base, J lost 2 bases, and 8 bases stayed unmatched. Germline loops: CDR1 MGHDK, CDR2 SYGVNS. This CDR3 is built from 17 residues. CDR3 nucleotide sequence: TGTGCCAGCAGTGAATGGGCTAGCGGTCGACCCTACAATGAGCAGTTCTTC. This translates into CASSEWASGRPYNEQFF.

The chain employs TRBV28 and TRBJ2-5; the match to TRBD1 covers 8 bases. V shed 6 bases and J 3 bases; nucleotides not matched to a gene: 6. Germline-derived CDR1 and CDR2 are MDHEN and SYDVKM. There are 14 residues in the CDR3. As DNA, the CDR3 is TGTGCCAGCAGCCCTGACAGGGGTGAAGAGACCCAGTACTTC. Translating it yields CASSPDRGEETQYF.

The gene calls are TRBV7-9 and TRBJ1-1; D is ambiguous. V was pared by 1 base and J by 7 bases, with 16 bases between. Germline values: CDR1 SEHNR, CDR2 FQNEAQ (reference sequence). The CDR3 consists of 15 residues. The chain's CDR3 is CASSLGSLGSGEAFF. CDR3 nucleotides: TGTGCCAGCAGCTTAGGCTCCCTTGGGAGCGGTGAAGCTTTCTTT.

On this clone itself: At one boundary the junction diverges from the germline segment, which might be a read error. CDR3 DNA sequence: TGTGCCACCAGGAAAAGACAGGCAACTAATGAAAAACCGTTTTTT. Translated, it gives CATRKRQATNEKPFF. The chain joins TRBV15 to TRBJ1-4; TRBD1 is a possible D gene (6 bases). CDR3 length: 15 amino acids. Germline CDR1 and CDR2: LNHNV and YYDKDF (reference sequence). The complete variable domain, with remaining parts taken from reference TRBV15 and TRBJ1-4, reads DAMVIQNPRYQVTQFGKPVTLSCSQTLNHNVMYWYQQKSSQAPKLLFHYYDKDFNNEADTPDNFQSRRPNTSFCFLDIRSPGLGDTAMYLCATRKRQATNEKPFFGSGTQLSVL.

CDR3 loop: CATSRDFTGKPQHF. As DNA, the CDR3 is TGTGCCACCAGCAGAGATTTTACAGGGAAGCCCCAGCATTTT. The V gene is TRBV15, the J gene TRBJ1-5; D is possibly TRBD1 (6 bases). The CDR3 length is 14 residues. Trimming cost V 0 bases and J 8 bases, with 11 bases left between them. Germline assignment: CDR1 LNHNV and CDR2 YYDKDF (reference sequence).

J is TRBJ2-7 and V is TRBV4-1, with D possibly TRBD1 on 5 matching bases. Germline lookup yields CDR1 MGHRA and CDR2 YSYEKL. V was cut by 0 bases and J by 4 bases, with 10 bases left in between. The CDR3 has 14 residues. CDR3 region: CASSQEEQAYEQYF. CDR3 coding DNA: TGCGCCAGCAGCCAAGAGGAACAGGCTTACGAGCAGTACTTC.

V gene TRBV6-6 combines with J gene TRBJ1-5; D perhaps matches TRBD1 (6 bases). This CDR3 spans 15 amino acids. Trimming left V 6 bases short and J 0 bases short, with 12 bases between. Germline V gene data show CDR1 as MNHNY and CDR2 as SVGAGI (reference sequence). CDR3 DNA: TGTGCCAGCAGGACGACAGGAGATAGCAATCAGCCCCAGCATTTT. This encodes CASRTTGDSNQPQHF.

The V and J genes are TRBV9 and TRBJ2-2; possibly TRBD1 for D (5 bases). The CDR3 is 14 amino acids. Deletions cut 3 bases from V and 2 bases from J, with 8 bases between. Germline loops: CDR1 SGDLS, CDR2 YYNGEE. The CDR3 DNA sequence: TGTGCCAGCAGCGAGACAGTAAACACCGGGGAGCTGTTTTTT. It yields the protein CASSETVNTGELFF. Full variable domain (remainder filled in from reference TRBV9 and TRBJ2-2): DSGVTQTPKHLITATGQRVTLRCSPRSGDLSVYWYQQSLDQGLQFLIQYYNGEERAKGNILERFSAQQFPDLHSELNLSSLELGDSALYFCASSETVNTGELFFGEGSRLTVL.

The CDR3 DNA follows: TGTGCCAGCACCCAAGCGGGACTAGCGGGAGGGCCGTATTTT. Translating gives CASTQAGLAGGPYF. V is TRBV28 and J is TRBJ2-3, with 16 bases lining up with TRBD2. Germline V gene data show CDR1 as MDHEN and CDR2 as SYDVKM. J was trimmed by 14 bases and V by 7 bases; bases with no gene match: 9. The CDR3 is made up of 14 amino acids.

The gene calls are TRBV5-6 and TRBJ2-7; D unresolved. Trimming shortened V by 0 bases and J by 2 bases, and 9 bases separated the two germline ends. The germline V gene encodes CDR1 SGHDT and CDR2 YYEEEE. The CDR3 is made up of 14 amino acids. The CDR3 region has the DNA TGTGCCAGCAGCTTGGGAGTCAGCGCCTACGAGCAGTACTTC. Translating it yields CASSLGVSAYEQYF.

This clone was seen a handful of times. The chain couples TRBV5-1 to TRBJ1-4; D may be TRBD1 (6 bases). Germline CDR1 is SGHRS and CDR2 is YFSETQ. V was shortened by 0 bases and J by 7 bases, with 10 bases between the two germline ends. The CDR3 loop spans 14 amino acids. In DNA, the CDR3 is TGCGCCAGCAGCTTGGACGGGACACCTGAAAAACTGTTTTTT. This encodes CASSLDGTPEKLFF.

V usage is TRBV5-6 and J usage is TRBJ2-2; D gene uncertain. This CDR3 contains 12 residues. Germline V gene data show CDR1 as SGHDT and CDR2 as YYEEEE. The V and J ends lost 2 bases and 6 bases respectively, with 5 bases between them. The CDR3 spells CASSFGPGELFF. CDR3 nucleotide sequence: TGTGCCAGCAGCTTTGGGCCCGGGGAGCTGTTTTTT.

The chain is built from TRBV7-9 and TRBJ1-1; 10 bases align to TRBD1. CDR3 size: 16 residues. Germline assignment: CDR1 SEHNR and CDR2 FQNEAQ (reference sequence). After removal of 8 bases from V and 3 bases from J, the junction contained 12 bases not matched to a gene. The CDR3 sequence: CASSRDRGSLDTEAFF. CDR3 sequence (DNA): TGTGCCAGCTCCCGGGACAGGGGATCGTTGGACACTGAAGCTTTCTTT. Supplemented by reference TRBV7-9 and TRBJ1-1, the full variable domain reads DTGVSQNPRHKITKRGQNVTFRCDPISEHNRLYWYRQTLGQGPEFLTYFQNEAQLEKSRLLSDRFSAERPKGSFSTLEIQRTEQGDSAMYLCASSRDRGSLDTEAFFGQGTRLTVV.

The J gene is TRBJ1-2, the V gene TRBV27, with D perhaps TRBD1 (5 bases). This CDR3 is 14 amino acids long. Germline values: CDR1 MNHEY, CDR2 SMNVEV (reference sequence). The V end lost 2 bases, the J end lost 2 bases, and 9 bases lay between the germline ends. The CDR3, as DNA: TGTGCCAGCAGTTTAAGGGAGGGGAACTATGGCTACACCTTC. Amino acids: CASSLREGNYGYTF.

The genes are TRBV9 and TRBJ2-3; D not certain. There are 13 residues in the CDR3. Deletions cut 4 bases from V and 0 bases from J, with 6 bases between. In germline, CDR1 is SGDLS, CDR2 YYNGEE. CDR3 nucleotide sequence: TGTGCCAGCAGCCGAACTAGCACAGATACGCAGTATTTT. Residues: CASSRTSTDTQYF.

The genes are TRBV11-2 and TRBJ1-3; no reliable D call. The CDR3 runs to 16 residues. V was clipped by 0 bases and J by 0 bases, with 9 bases between them. In germline, CDR1 is SGHAT, CDR2 FQNNGV. The CDR3 region has the DNA TGTGCCAGCAGCTTAGACGAGCTCTTCTCTGGAAACACCATATATTTT. This sequence encodes CASSLDELFSGNTIYF.

The genes are TRBV5-5 and TRBJ1-5, with a possible D match to TRBD1 (6 bases). This CDR3 comprises 14 residues. The V end was cut by 1 base, the J end by 8 bases, with 13 bases between. Germline CDR1 SGHKS, CDR2 YYEKEE (reference sequence). In nucleotides, the CDR3 is TGTGCCAGCAGCTTGAGGGACAACCTTGAGCCCCAGCATTTT. Protein product: CASSLRDNLEPQHF.

The chain has TRBV7-9 and TRBJ2-7; TRBD2 might be the D (5 bases). CDR3 length: 13 residues. V gave up 5 bases and J gave up 4 bases, with 12 bases separating them. Germline V lookup: CDR1 SEHNR, CDR2 FQNEAQ (reference sequence). For the CDR3, the DNA is TGTGCCAGCAGCGCCGGGGAAGGTTACGAGCAGTACTTC. This sequence encodes CASSAGEGYEQYF.

Concerning this clone itself: The sample holds other DNA sequences that translate to the same CDR3. This sequence joins TRBV27 and TRBJ2-7; TRBD1 is a possible D gene (6 bases). The CDR3 contains 13 residues. V was clipped by 6 bases and J by 0 bases, with 9 bases between them. Germline V gene lookup returns CDR1 MNHEY and CDR2 SMNVEV (reference sequence). The CDR3 nucleotides are TGTGCCAGCAGCCCGACAGGCTCCTACGAGCAGTACTTC. It is translated as CASSPTGSYEQYF.

Of note for this clone: Mismatch with germline at one junction end may stem from a read error. V gene TRBV5-6 combines with J gene TRBJ1-2; 9 nucleotides match TRBD1. This CDR3 contains 14 residues. Germline V gives CDR1 SGHDT, CDR2 YYEEEE. This CDR3 reads CASSLGDRDYGYPF. CDR3 DNA sequence: TGTGCCAGCAGCTTGGGGGACAGGGACTATGGCTACCCCTTC.

This clone was detected only once. The chain employs TRBV7-6 and TRBJ2-1, with 10 bases matching TRBD2. Germline assignment: CDR1 SGHVS and CDR2 FNYEAQ. V was clipped by 5 bases and J by 5 bases; unmatched bases: 6. CDR3 length equals 15 residues. CDR3 protein: CASSEWTSGDNEQFF. The CDR3 DNA reads as TGTGCCAGCAGCGAATGGACTAGCGGCGACAATGAGCAGTTCTTC.

This clone came up a few times. The V gene is TRBV5-8, the J gene TRBJ2-1; TRBD2 might be the D (6 bases). Germline V gene lookup returns CDR1 SGHTS and CDR2 YDEGEE. Trimming shortened V by 0 bases and J by 4 bases, and 17 bases separated the two germline ends. This CDR3 contains 17 residues. The CDR3 DNA sequence: TGTGCCAGCAGCTTGGAGTACATCGCGGGACCTTACAATGAGCAGTTCTTC. Its protein product is CASSLEYIAGPYNEQFF. Based on the CDR3 plus reference TRBV5-8 and TRBJ2-1, the full variable domain is EAGVTQSPTHLIKTRGQQATLRCSPISGHTSVYWYQQALGLGLQFLLWYDEGEERNRGNFPPRFSGRQFPNYSSELNVNALELEDSALYLCASSLEYIAGPYNEQFFGPGTRLTVL.

The chain combines TRBV5-4 with TRBJ2-7, with 7 bases aligning to TRBD2. Germline CDR1 SGHNT, CDR2 YYREEE (reference sequence). V lost 5 bases to trimming and J lost 2 bases; unmatched junction nucleotides: 10. This CDR3 region has 15 residues. The DNA of the CDR3 is TGTGCCAGCAGTTCCCCAAGCGGGGCCCCCTACGAGCAGTACTTC. Translation: CASSSPSGAPYEQYF.

The chain employs TRBV5-6 and TRBJ1-2; 7 bases agree with TRBD1. J gave up 4 bases and V 5 bases, and 5 bases lay outside the gene matches. CDR1 and CDR2 (germline): SGHDT, YYEEEE. The CDR3 extends over 13 amino acids. CDR3 sequence (DNA): TGTGCCAGCAGACGGGACAGATTCTATGGCTACACCTTC. Translation gives CASRRDRFYGYTF. Based on the CDR3 plus reference TRBV5-6 and TRBJ1-2, the full variable domain is DAGVTQSPTHLIKTRGQQVTLRCSPKSGHDTVSWYQQALGQGPQFIFQYYEEEERQRGNFPDRFSGHQFPNYSSELNVNALLLGDSALYLCASRRDRFYGYTFGSGTRLTVV.

The chain joins TRBV15 to TRBJ2-7, with 7 bases matching TRBD1. CDR1 is LNHNV and CDR2 is YYDKDF in the germline V gene (reference sequence). The CDR3 spans 15 residues. J gave up 2 bases and V 2 bases, and 6 bases lay outside the gene matches. CDR3 protein: CATSRYRQGTYEQYF. For the CDR3, the DNA is TGTGCCACCAGCAGATACAGACAGGGCACCTACGAGCAGTACTTC.